This T cell receptor (beta chain) was identified in a study of cytomegalovirus exposure and HLA in healthy donors. Primers: 60 Vbeta forward and 13 Jbeta reverse. Libraries were prepared by immunoSEQ multiplex PCR; TCRdb keeps only in-frame clonotypes and omits some of them. The sample lists 100,000 to 120,000 clones; approximately 80% were seen once. The study's findings and limits: Several V segments, TRBV6-2 and TRBV6-3 among them, could not be told apart and were dropped. Later analysis identified about 15,000 TCR beta sequences associated with HLA alleles, using a false discovery rate threshold of 0.05. On later analysis, the bulk of CMV-associated TCR beta chains appeared to be HLA-restricted.

As for this clone: What it binds is unknown.

The CDR3 is made up of 17 amino acids. CDR1 is LGHNA and CDR2 is YNFKEQ in the germline V gene. Germline trimming cut 0 bases from V and 5 bases from J; bases unmatched to any gene: 8. The chain uses TRBV4-2 and TRBJ2-3; 10 positions agree with TRBD2. The sequenced sample was PBMCs. The TCR sequence derives from a woman between 25 and 40 years old in good health and CMV-seropositive. The chain's CDR3 is CASSQDVASGSVDTQYF. The CDR3 nucleotides read TGTGCCAGCAGCCAAGACGTGGCTAGCGGGAGTGTAGATACGCAGTATTTT.